Detailed here is one T cell receptor beta chain. Its specific antigen is unknown. Base qualities are missing; no much larger clone stands one base away. In the germline V gene (reference sequence), CDR1 corresponds to LNHDA and CDR2 to SQIVND. Its CDR3 holds 14 amino acids, cysteine through phenylalanine. Left in the record is the CDR3 DNA by itself, 42 bases read in frame from the first base. Trimming takes 3 bases from V and 5 bases from J, and the germline ends sit 13 bases apart. The library was obtained by the immunoSEQ multiplex PCR assay. As stored in TCRdb, this immuneACCESS dataset retains in-frame rearrangements with V and J assigned. A fraction of the clones does not appear; measured against another copy, unresolved V genes explain less than half of the discrepancy, and the remainder lacks a known reason. The sample table lists 700,000 or so clones, approximately 83% of them with a count of one. The ten largest clones represent over 0.008% of the sample.

This record comes from a study of shared T cell receptors in the human thymus (dated by TCRdb to the early 2020s). In the study overall: The study examined how self-reactive, shared T-cell receptor alpha chains are generated in the human thymus.

These records were also assigned to another study, of human thymus T cells. The second source states: Donors were immunologically healthy infants undergoing open corrective cardiac surgery for congenital heart defects in Finland. Thymus tissue was collected as surgical resects that were removed during corrective cardiac surgery. V and J gene segment usage appeared biased in both thymic and peripheral blood repertoires. The related research found that thymic TCR repertoires overlapped highly between unrelated individuals. The study used under ten infant thymus samples plus four related peripheral blood samples to characterize TCR alpha and beta repertoires. Donor ages ranged from about 6 to 244 days, and the cohort comprised six male and a couple of female infants. Thymocytes were released mechanically from tissue and stored at -70 °C as pellets of about 9-32 million cells. Genomic DNA was extracted from frozen cell pellets with a QIAsymphony instrument. The immunoSEQ multiplex PCR assay was used to amplify the TCRB and TCRAD loci from a standardized amount of quality-controlled genomic DNA. The amplicons covered the V(D)J region and were long enough to include the CDR3 and to identify the V and J genes. The commercial immunoSEQ service was used to sequence amplicons on an Illumina platform. Corrections for primer bias and sequencing errors followed previously described methods, while TCRAD and TCRB definitions were based on the IMGT database. The repertoires were analysed using immunoSEQ Analyzer 3.0 and VDJTools for basic statistics, V/J segment usage, diversity estimates, rarefaction and pairwise overlap. To estimate diversity, the Chao1, ChaoE, Efron-Thisted, Shannon and inverse Simpson indices were applied, and diversity was also estimated on datasets down-sampled to the smallest sample. Repertoire overlap was assessed by strict matching of CDR3 nucleotide sequence, V gene and J gene, and clustering was done by Jaccard-based multidimensional scaling. On average, thymus samples yielded about 810,000 unique TCRB clonotypes, whereas blood samples yielded approximately 90,000.

The rearrangement joined TRBV19 to TRBJ1-1, with a weak D call of TRBD1 (6 bases match). The TCR was taken from a girl less than two years old with a congenital heart defect. Donor details come from another sample of the same person, matched by shared clones. The source material was thymocytes. The DNA reads TGTGCCAGTAGTATTAGGGGGGGCAGGACTGAAGCTTTCTTT. This gives the protein CASSIRGGRTEAFF.